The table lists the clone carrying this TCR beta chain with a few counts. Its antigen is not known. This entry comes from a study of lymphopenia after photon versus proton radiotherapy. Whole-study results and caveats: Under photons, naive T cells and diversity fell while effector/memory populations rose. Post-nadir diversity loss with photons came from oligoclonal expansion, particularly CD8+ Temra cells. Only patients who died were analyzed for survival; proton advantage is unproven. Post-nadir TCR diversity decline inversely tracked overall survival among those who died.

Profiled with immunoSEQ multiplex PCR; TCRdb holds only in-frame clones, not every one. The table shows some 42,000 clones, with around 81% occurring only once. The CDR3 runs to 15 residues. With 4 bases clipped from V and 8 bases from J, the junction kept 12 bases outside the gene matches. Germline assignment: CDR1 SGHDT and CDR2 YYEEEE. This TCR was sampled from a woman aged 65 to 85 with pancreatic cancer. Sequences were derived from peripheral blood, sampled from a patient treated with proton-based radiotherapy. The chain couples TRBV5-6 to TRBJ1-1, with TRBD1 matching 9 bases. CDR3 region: CASSRNGQGFTEAFF. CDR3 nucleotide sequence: TGTGCCAGCAGCCGGAATGGACAGGGGTTTACCGAAGCTTTCTTT.